The clone carrying this TCR beta chain has a single count. CDR3 length: 14 residues. CDR1 LNHDA and CDR2 SQIVND come from the germline V gene (reference sequence). V was clipped by 3 bases and J by 3 bases, with 12 bases between them. The sample belongs to a study of OX40 agonist ivuxolimab in advanced cancers. Clones were read by immunoSEQ multiplex PCR, and TCRdb kept only the in-frame ones, dropping some. The sample has under 80,000 clones; 86% are singletons. The TCR comes from an adult with an advanced solid tumor such as melanoma, head and neck, liver or kidney cancer. The sample in question was CD4+ or CD8+ T cells sorted from blood, obtained in a trial of the OX40 agonist ivuxolimab. This chain connects TRBV19 to TRBJ2-7; no firm D call. The CDR3 DNA follows: TGTGCCAGTAGTATGTCCACGCTTGGCTACGAGCAGTACTTC. It translates to CASSMSTLGYEQYF. Using reference TRBV19 and TRBJ2-7 for the parts outside the CDR3, the full variable domain is DGGITQSPKYLFRKEGQNVTLSCEQNLNHDAMYWYRQDPGQGLRLIYYSQIVNDFQKGDIAEGYSVSREKKESFPLTVTSAQKNPTAFYLCASSMSTLGYEQYFGPGTRLTVT.